The 31 T cell receptor beta chains below were found in one sample sequenced in a study of Ad26.COV2.S vaccination and SARS-CoV-2 variants. The treatment here: roughly 20 received Ad26.COV2.S at low or high dose, single or two shots; a few received placebo; per-sample allocation not given. After the first vaccine or placebo injection, samples were drawn on day 63. This table comes from immunoSEQ multiplex PCR, and its TCRdb copy is limited to in-frame clones, with some not included. Seen here are about 250,000 clones, 87% observed once, and the top ten hold 2.5% to 3.5%. Sequencing was performed on peripheral blood, taken in a trial of Ad26.COV2.S vaccine versus placebo. The receptors originated from a person aged 18-65 years who received the Ad26.COV2.S COVID-19 vaccine or a placebo.

The rearrangement uses TRBV19 and TRBJ2-4, with 7 bases fitting TRBD1. The germline V gene encodes CDR1 LNHDA and CDR2 SQIVND (reference sequence). The CDR3 covers 17 residues. Trimming cost V 5 bases and J 2 bases; bases outside gene matches: 12. In DNA form, the CDR3 reads TGTGCCAGTAGTCTCCTGGGCTTGGGACAGACCAAAAACATTCAGTACTTC. Its protein product is CASSLLGLGQTKNIQYF.

In its sample, this clone was seen once. V is TRBV5-5 and J is TRBJ1-4; TRBD1 aligns across 8 bases. This CDR3 is 14 amino acids long. V lost 4 bases and J lost 3; bases outside the gene matches: 2. Germline V gene data show CDR1 as SGHKS and CDR2 as YYEKEE (reference sequence). The CDR3, as DNA: TGTGCCAGCAGCCTGACAGGGGCTAATGAAAAACTGTTTTTT. Its translation is CASSLTGANEKLFF. Complete variable domain (other parts from reference TRBV5-5 and TRBJ1-4): DAGVTQSPTHLIKTRGQQVTLRCSPISGHKSVSWYQQVLGQGPQFIFQYYEKEERGRGNFPDRFSARQFPNYSSELNVNALLLGDSALYLCASSLTGANEKLFFGSGTQLSVL.

This chain joins TRBV5-1 and TRBJ1-5; the D is unclear. The germline V and J ends were trimmed by 6 bases and 6 bases, with 7 bases remaining between them. The germline CDR1 and CDR2 sequences are SGHRS and YFSETQ. The CDR3 is 11 residues long. Written as DNA, the CDR3 is TGCGCCAGCAACTTCTGTCAGCCCCAGCATTTT. Residues: CASNFCQPQHF.

The genes are TRBV14 and TRBJ2-1; no clear D. CDR3 length: 14 amino acids. Trimming stripped 1 base from V and 5 bases from J, with 9 bases between. CDR1 and CDR2 from the germline V gene are SGHDN and FVKESK. The CDR3 coding sequence is TGTGCCAGCAGCCAAGGTGACTGGAACAATGAGCAGTTCTTC. Protein sequence: CASSQGDWNNEQFF.

The chain is built from TRBV4-1 and TRBJ1-5; D is uncertain. Trimming removed 1 base from V and 2 bases from J, with 15 bases in between. The CDR3 is 17 residues long. Germline V lookup: CDR1 MGHRA, CDR2 YSYEKL. CDR3: CASSQVGGRSGNQPQHF. In DNA form, the CDR3 reads TGCGCCAGCAGCCAAGTCGGCGGGAGGTCGGGCAATCAGCCCCAGCATTTT.

This rearrangement joins TRBV6-2 or TRBV6-3 to TRBJ1-5; D gene unclear. The germline V and J ends were trimmed by 0 bases and 3 bases, with 9 bases remaining between them. The CDR3 is made up of 15 amino acids. Per the germline V gene, CDR1 is MNHEY and CDR2 is SVGEGT. The CDR3 region is CASSYSPRSNQPQHF. The CDR3 DNA follows: TGTGCCAGCAGTTACTCGCCTAGATCCAATCAGCCCCAGCATTTT.

The genes are TRBV6-5 and TRBJ1-2; D ambiguous. Trimming removed 6 bases from V and 0 bases from J, with 14 bases in between. From germline, CDR1 is MNHEY and CDR2 SVGAGI. This CDR3 has 15 amino acids. CDR3 loop: CASSALGVSNYGYTF. The CDR3 DNA sequence: TGTGCCAGCAGCGCCCTCGGGGTTTCTAACTATGGCTACACCTTC.

This clone was detected once. This CDR3 reads CASSPRQAWGYGYTF. CDR3 DNA sequence: TGTGCCAGTAGTCCGCGACAGGCGTGGGGCTATGGCTACACCTTC. The chain links TRBV19 to TRBJ1-2, with D perhaps matching TRBD1 (6 bases). The CDR3 extends over 15 amino acids. With 5 bases removed from V and 4 bases from J, the gap between germline ends came to 17 bases. Per germline, CDR1 LNHDA and CDR2 SQIVND (reference sequence).

V and J are TRBV18 and TRBJ2-3; 12 nucleotides align to TRBD2. The CDR3 spans 18 residues. J lost 1 base, V lost 6 bases, and 11 bases had no gene match. From germline, CDR1 is KGHSH and CDR2 LQKENI. The CDR3 DNA follows: TGTGCCAGCTCGCCGGGACTAGCGGGTCCGCGCCGCACAGATACGCAGTATTTT. The encoded protein is CASSPGLAGPRRTDTQYF.

A few counts support this clone. The chain combines TRBV19 with TRBJ2-4; D is undetermined. The CDR3 consists of 15 residues. Trimming pared 7 bases from V and 2 bases from J, leaving 15 bases between. Germline V gene lookup returns CDR1 LNHDA and CDR2 SQIVND (reference sequence). The CDR3 protein is CASTKPLGTKNIQYF. Here the CDR3 DNA reads TGTGCCAGTACCAAACCCCTGGGGACCAAAAACATTCAGTACTTC.

V usage is TRBV6-6 and J usage is TRBJ2-3; D uncertain. This CDR3 region has 15 residues. CDR1 is MNHNY, CDR2 SVGAGI, per germline (reference sequence). Trimming removed 7 bases from V and 0 bases from J, with 14 bases in between. The CDR3 sequence: CASIVAITSTDTQYF. CDR3 nucleotides: TGTGCCAGCATTGTAGCCATAACGAGCACAGATACGCAGTATTTT.

The chain employs TRBV5-5 and TRBJ1-4, with 8 bases fitting TRBD1. Germline loops: CDR1 SGHKS, CDR2 YYEKEE (reference sequence). V lost 2 bases, J lost 1 base, and 10 bases stayed unmatched. The CDR3 has 18 residues. CDR3 sequence reads: CASSFVTGAGQTNEKLFF. The CDR3 DNA follows: TGTGCCAGCAGCTTCGTGACAGGGGCCGGCCAAACTAATGAAAAACTGTTTTTT.

The chain recombines TRBV10-3 with TRBJ1-5; D perhaps matches TRBD1 (5 bases). Per germline, CDR1 ENHRY and CDR2 SYGVKD. This CDR3 contains 15 residues. V shed 1 base and J shed 2 bases, with 9 bases lying between them. This CDR3 reads CAISELGVGNQPQHF. CDR3 coding DNA: TGTGCCATCAGTGAGTTGGGGGTTGGCAATCAGCCCCAGCATTTT.

This clone was found a few times. This sequence joins TRBV29-1 and TRBJ1-3; no clear D gene. Germline CDR1 SQVTM, CDR2 ANQGSEA. The CDR3 runs to 14 residues. V gave up 6 bases and J gave up 1 base, with 13 bases separating them. This CDR3 is CSVGDEISGNTIYF. CDR3 coding DNA: TGCAGCGTGGGAGACGAGATATCTGGAAACACCATATATTTT.

This chain links TRBV19 with TRBJ1-2; D possibly corresponds to TRBD1 (5 bases). V shed 6 bases and J shed 4 bases, with 15 bases lying between them. Germline V gene lookup returns CDR1 LNHDA and CDR2 SQIVND (reference sequence). The CDR3 contains 14 residues. In DNA, the CDR3 is TGTGCCAGTAGAAAGACAGAAATACGCTATGGCTACACCTTC. It yields the protein CASRKTEIRYGYTF.

The chain links TRBV18 to TRBJ2-3; 16 bases are shared with TRBD2. The CDR3 spans 19 residues. Trimming cost V 4 bases and J 2 bases; bases outside gene matches: 9. The germline CDR1 and CDR2 sequences are KGHSH and LQKENI. The CDR3 DNA reads as TGTGCCAGCTCACGGCTGACCGGGACTAGCGGGAGGGCCACAGATACGCAGTATTTT. Translating gives CASSRLTGTSGRATDTQYF.

J is TRBJ1-5 and V is TRBV19; possible D gene TRBD1, 6 bases. Germline CDR1 reads LNHDA; CDR2 reads SQIVND (reference sequence). V was pared by 2 bases and J by 0 bases, with 11 bases between. The length of the CDR3 is 16 residues. Here the CDR3 reads CASSIRAGDSNQPQHF. The DNA of the CDR3 is TGTGCCAGTAGTATAAGGGCAGGGGATAGCAATCAGCCCCAGCATTTT.

The V and J genes are TRBV7-9 and TRBJ2-2; D uncertain. CDR1 and CDR2 (germline): SEHNR, FQNEAQ (reference sequence). V was pared by 0 bases and J by 1 base, with 9 bases between. This CDR3 has 16 amino acids. CDR3 DNA: TGTGCCAGCAGCTTAGCCGGTGCCAGGAACACCGGGGAGCTGTTTTTT. This gives the protein CASSLAGARNTGELFF.

This chain connects TRBV12-2 to TRBJ2-3; the D call of TRBD2 is as the table states it, not checked on the DNA. TRBV12-2 is recorded as a pseudogene. The CDR3 spans 15 residues. CDR3 loop: CASRLSSGSTDTQYF. In nucleotides, the CDR3 is TGTGCAAGTCGCTTATCTAGCGGGAGCACAGATACGCAGTATTTT.

The chain links TRBV6-1 to TRBJ1-1, with TRBD1 matching 7 bases. Germline V gene sequence: CDR1 MNHNS, CDR2 SASEGT. The CDR3 runs to 15 residues. V was clipped by 2 bases and J by 4 bases; unmatched bases: 7. CDR3 sequence reads: CASSELKGAGTEAFF. CDR3 in DNA: TGTGCCAGCAGTGAATTGAAGGGGGCTGGCACTGAAGCTTTCTTT.

The chain couples TRBV7-2 to TRBJ1-3; TRBD1 matches at 10 bases. Per the germline V gene, CDR1 is SGHTA and CDR2 is FQGNSA. The CDR3 length is 17 residues. The trim removed 6 bases at V and 4 bases at J, leaving 12 bases unmatched. The DNA of the CDR3 is TGTGCCAGCAGTTTCACCGCCGGGACAGGGGCAGGAAACACCATATATTTT. This gives the protein CASSFTAGTGAGNTIYF.

The chain uses TRBV19 and TRBJ2-1; 12 bases fit TRBD2. V gave up 4 bases and J gave up 8 bases; unmatched junction bases: 9. This CDR3 is 16 amino acids long. Germline values: CDR1 LNHDA, CDR2 SQIVND (reference sequence). The CDR3: CASSTGTSGRTDEQFF. In nucleotides, the CDR3 is TGTGCCAGTAGTACCGGAACTAGCGGGAGGACGGATGAGCAGTTCTTC. Supplemented by reference TRBV19 and TRBJ2-1, the full variable domain reads DGGITQSPKYLFRKEGQNVTLSCEQNLNHDAMYWYRQDPGQGLRLIYYSQIVNDFQKGDIAEGYSVSREKKESFPLTVTSAQKNPTAFYLCASSTGTSGRTDEQFFGPGTRLTVL.

The rearrangement uses TRBV4-3 and TRBJ2-5; TRBD1 matches at 7 bases. CDR1 and CDR2 from the germline V gene are LGHNA and YSLEER. The CDR3 is 16 amino acids. Germline trimming cut 4 bases from V and 2 bases from J; bases unmatched to any gene: 10. The CDR3 coding sequence is TGCGCCAGCAGCCCCAGAAGAGGGGGCTTGCAAGAGACCCAGTACTTC. Amino acids: CASSPRRGGLQETQYF.

Only a few counts were recorded for this clone. The chain's CDR3 is CASSVAGRNTGELFF. CDR3 nucleotide sequence: TGTGCCAGCAGCGTAGCGGGACGAAACACCGGGGAGCTGTTTTTT. The chain is built from TRBV9 and TRBJ2-2; perhaps D is TRBD1 or TRBD2 (5 bases each). From germline, CDR1 is SGDLS and CDR2 YYNGEE. The CDR3 runs to 15 residues. V lost 0 bases and J lost 2, with 8 bases in between.

The gene calls are TRBV5-1 and TRBJ1-5, with 9 nucleotides matching TRBD1. V trimming: 5 bases; J trimming: 5 bases; junction bases outside the gene matches: 8. This CDR3 has 15 amino acids. CDR1 is SGHRS and CDR2 is YFSETQ in the germline V gene. CDR3 loop: CASSLAGQGHQPQHF. The CDR3 coding sequence is TGCGCCAGCAGTCTGGCGGGACAGGGTCATCAGCCCCAGCATTTT.

This clone was seen just once. The rearrangement joins TRBV4-3 to TRBJ2-1, with D possibly matching TRBD1 (6 bases). The germline V and J ends were trimmed by 6 bases and 4 bases, with 19 bases remaining between them. Germline-derived CDR1 and CDR2 are LGHNA and YSLEER. This CDR3 comprises 16 residues. The CDR3 here is CASSPGAHPRYNEQFF. CDR3 sequence (DNA): TGCGCCAGCAGTCCAGGGGCCCATCCTCGATACAATGAGCAGTTCTTC.

The V and J genes are TRBV6-2 or TRBV6-3 and TRBJ2-1; D unresolved. Per the germline V gene, CDR1 is MNHEY and CDR2 is SVGEGT. The V gene lost 5 bases and the J gene lost 2 bases, with 19 bases spanning the gap. The CDR3 contains 17 residues. CDR3 in amino acids: CASSHPALIKAYNEQFF. In DNA form, the CDR3 reads TGTGCCAGCAGTCACCCGGCGCTTATAAAAGCCTACAATGAGCAGTTCTTC.

This chain uses TRBV2 with TRBJ1-6; unclear D gene. CDR3 length equals 14 residues. Germline CDR1 is SNHLY and CDR2 is FYNNEI. V dropped 0 bases and J dropped 9 bases, with 9 bases sitting between them. CDR3 in amino acids: CASSEAGSGSPLHF. Here the CDR3 DNA reads TGTGCCAGCAGTGAAGCGGGGTCTGGTTCACCCCTCCACTTT. Combining the CDR3 with reference TRBV2 and TRBJ1-6 gives the whole variable domain EPEVTQTPSHQVTQMGQEVILRCVPISNHLYFYWYRQILGQKVEFLVSFYNNEISEKSEIFDDQFSVERPDGSNFTLKIRSTKLEDSAMYFCASSEAGSGSPLHFGNGTRLTVT.

The chain couples TRBV19 to TRBJ2-5; 13 bases map to TRBD2. The CDR3 is made up of 19 amino acids. Germline V gene sequence: CDR1 LNHDA, CDR2 SQIVND (reference sequence). V trimming: 1 base; J trimming: 4 bases; junction bases outside the gene matches: 12. CDR3 nucleotides: TGTGCCAGTAGTATAGCTGCTGCGACTAGCGGGAGGTACGGAGAGACCCAGTACTTC. The encoded protein is CASSIAAATSGRYGETQYF.

On this clone: A read error may account for a junction end that differs from germline. This sequence joins TRBV5-6 and TRBJ2-3; the D gene is possibly TRBD1 (5 bases). Germline CDR1 is SGHDT and CDR2 is YYEEEE. This CDR3 region has 15 residues. Written as DNA, the CDR3 is TGTGCCAGCAGATTGGCAGGGCCTAGCACAGATACGCAGTATTTT. As protein: CASRLAGPSTDTQYF.

The chain recombines TRBV7-2 with TRBJ1-1; D gene unclear. Trimming took 5 bases from V and 3 from J, leaving 16 bases between them. Germline assignment: CDR1 SGHTA and CDR2 FQGNSA. This CDR3 has 15 residues. CDR3 in DNA: TGTGCCAGCAGCCCTCGCCCCAAAGCAGACACTGAAGCTTTCTTT. As protein: CASSPRPKADTEAFF. The full variable domain, rest sourced from reference TRBV7-2 and TRBJ1-1, is GAGVSQSPSNKVTEKGKDVELRCDPISGHTALYWYRQSLGQGLEFLIYFQGNSAPDKSGLPSDRFSAERTGGSVSTLTIQRTQQEDSAVYLCASSPRPKADTEAFFGQGTRLTVV.